This record concerns one T cell receptor beta chain sequence. Its binding antigen is unknown. No quality values exist for individual bases; no much larger clone is one base distant. These data come from a study of blood T cell repertoires in COVID-19 (TCRdb year 2020). Study-level background: The collaborator samples originated in the United States, Italy and Spain and spanned the acute and convalescent phases of COVID-19. Samples were obtained from the ongoing ImmuneRACE study (first 160 participants) and from 1,254 subjects provided by 6 global collaborators. Deeply sampled blood TCRbeta repertoires from subjects exposed to, actively infected with, or recovered from COVID-19 were included in the dataset. The repertoires were released in a freely available public database meant as a resource for research on the immune response to SARS-CoV-2. The prospective study material was composed of cDNA or gDNA derived from T cells, B-cell-depleted T cells, or PBMCs. Where available, HLA class I and class II types were obtained from metadata supplied by the sample provider rather than from assay-based typing. Sample metadata almost always included a de-identified subject ID, COVID-19 status, age in years and sex.

Here is what the overall study found, with its caveats: Clinical and demographic metadata were provided uncurated, with the amount varying by source and participant.

TCRbeta CDR3 regions were amplified from genomic DNA using the immunoSEQ Assay, a bias-controlled multiplex PCR. For the original study's pipeline: The number of nucleated cells in each sample was estimated by amplification of reference gene primers within the assay. Sequence reads were collapsed and filtered to measure the absolute abundance of every unique TCRbeta CDR3 rearrangement. For each sample, productive Simpson clonality was calculated by taking the square root of Simpson's diversity index across productive rearrangements. TCRdb provides this immuneACCESS table in a form limited to in-frame rearrangements. Some clones are lacking; in checked studies, under half of them reflect an unresolved V gene, and why the rest are absent is not known. V, J and clone size are taken as reported in that table, and D and trimming were inferred from the DNA itself. In this sample the table shows approximately 200,000 clones, 94% of which occur a single time. The ten largest clones represent approximately 0.8% of the sample.

Reading the germline V gene gives CDR1 SGDLS and CDR2 YYNGEE. From the cysteine up to the phenylalanine, the CDR3 has a length of 18 residues. The CDR3 DNA has 54 bases and is translated from base 1. V loses 4 bases, J loses 0 bases, and the germline ends lie 22 bases apart. In Seattle, one collaborating source enrolled patients while the infection was active and tracked those patients longitudinally over the course of disease. Each collaborating institution followed its own protocols to collect whole blood in K2EDTA tubes. For TCRbeta analysis, collaborators shipped samples as frozen whole blood, isolated PBMCs, or DNA extracted from either of those sample types.

The receptor chain draws on TRBV9 and TRBJ1-1; the D segment could be TRBD1, given 6 matching bases. The sample was peripheral blood. The clonotype was recovered from a man aged 30 to 45 with COVID-19, enrolled during active disease. Read as DNA, the sequence is TGTGCCAGCAGCTTCCACGCAACCTCGGGGGGCATGAACACTGAAGCTTTCTTT. This translates into CASSFHATSGGMNTEAFF.